This TCR beta chain stems from a study of shared clonotypes between healthy human individuals. This clone was observed a single time. Splitting of CD4+ cells produced CD45RA+ naive and CD45RA-negative memory subsets. The germline gives CDR1 SQVTM, CDR2 ANQGSEA. The CDR3 runs to 15 residues. V was pared by 6 bases and J by 1 base, with 7 bases of the junction left unmatched. The protocol was immunoSEQ multiplex PCR, while the TCRdb copy is restricted to in-frame clones and leaves out a portion. This sample has 650,000 to 800,000 clones, with approximately 77% found just once. The chain links TRBV29-1 to TRBJ2-3; 10 nucleotides agree with TRBD2. Sequenced input: memory CD4+ T cells sorted from blood. Indicated subset: CD45RA-negative fraction. This clonotype originated in a woman aged 30 to 39 in good health. The CDR3 reads CSVPTSGVGTDTQYF. The CDR3 nucleotides are TGCAGCGTCCCTACTAGCGGGGTGGGCACAGATACGCAGTATTTT.